This TCR beta chain was observed in a study of cytomegalovirus exposure and HLA in healthy donors (TCRdb year 2017). About the full investigation: In an earlier analysis of several hundred of the donors, 250 to 350 Gb of sequence data and 120 million or so unique TCR beta sequences from 150 million to 200 million T cells were reported. Class I and class II HLA loci were covered by the typing at four-digit resolution. The study used immunosequencing to profile the T cell repertoires of approximately 630 subjects and linked those repertoires to cytomegalovirus serostatus. The genetic ancestry cluster associated with self-reported Caucasian donors included roughly 84% of the roughly 380 genotyped donors. Besides the first cohort of about 730 subjects, a separate validation cohort made up of about 120 different subjects was used. To study patterns of TCR occurrence, a later analysis re-analyzed previously published TCR beta repertoires from hundreds of donors and added high-resolution HLA genotyping. An earlier analysis of several hundred of the donors applied high-throughput TCR beta sequencing to assess whether each TCR beta V gene segment acted as functional or pseudogenic. Five DR-DQ haplotypes were treated as single units for association and clustering because of strong linkage in the cohort. Typing coverage differed by locus: A, B, C, DRB1 and DQB1 were typed in roughly 629-630 donors, DQA1 in 500 to 550, DPA1 in 600 to 610, and DPB1 in just under 490. To predict cytomegalovirus infection status, the study combined high-throughput TCR immunosequencing, statistical association of individual TCRs with disease status, and machine learning. Genome-wide SNP genotypes for about 55% of the roughly 670 donors were used in a later genetic analysis, which treated that subset as a discovery cohort. Across around 400 genotyped donors of the cohort, an average of about 220,000 unique TCR beta nucleotide sequences per donor were sequenced, and roughly 17% of those sequences were non-productive. Donor age, sex, ethnicity and CMV serostatus were compiled together with the repertoire data. The study aimed to test whether signatures of past pathogen exposure could be identified by cataloging public T cell receptors. All discovery cohort repertoires had been generated using a single sequencing platform. Rather than using new phenotypic data, the later analysis identified candidate immune exposures from TCR beta sequences and from how often those sequences occurred across donors. Around 320 gigabases of sequencing data and tens of millions of unique TCR sequences were included in an early release covering around 650 HLA-typed donors. Study-wide findings and limitations: This cohort had only TCR beta chains sequenced, and the lack of alpha or paired-chain data limited which features could be detected. A further reported finding was that TCR beta sequences accurately predicted the HLA-A and HLA-B alleles for most subjects in the first cohort. In a later genetic analysis, fewer N-insertions in productive TCRs were reported among donors in an Asian-associated ancestry cluster than the approximately 710-donor mean. The classifier was reported to diagnose cytomegalovirus status with high specificity and sensitivity in both the original cohort and the validation cohort. At a false discovery rate of 0.05, a later analysis linked around 15,000 TCR beta sequences to specific HLA alleles. In a later analysis, several top co-occurrence clusters were reported to appear linked to parvovirus B19, influenza, CMV and Epstein-Barr virus. The authors suggested that the approach could potentially be extended to other disease states and immunological phenotypes. A later analysis found that HLA-associated TCR beta chains were more clonally expanded and had lower generation probabilities than equally common non-associated chains. The sequencing pipeline was judged likely to have produced a cluster of highly shared sequence variants as a technical artifact. Most TCR sequences were seen in very few donors, while some public TCRs were found in many individuals. Because counts were too low, roughly 18 rarely observed V segments, including chromosome 9 orphons, were left out of the earlier analysis of 587 of the donors. Sequencing depth was assumed to be roughly uniform across donors in the presence/absence analyses, though that assumption may not hold. When HLA alleles, especially DR and DQ, strongly co-occurred, attributing TCR associations to individual alleles was difficult. The study listed 150 to 200 TCR beta chains as associated with cytomegalovirus. Correlated functional status among segregating V segments might reflect linkage disequilibrium, but an unknown experimental factor could not be ruled out. In a later analysis, most CMV-associated TCR beta chains were found to appear HLA-restricted, with HLA associations seemingly driven largely by CMV exposure. A later analysis found that TCR association rates varied across HLA loci, with DRB1 alleles showing the most associated TCRs and HLA-C alleles the fewest. For the cohort, immune exposure information was limited to CMV serostatus. An earlier analysis of approximately 590 of the donors showed that most TCR beta V segments appeared in productive rearrangements either about 87% or about 30% of the time, which broadly matched IMGT annotations. Because HLA typing was unavailable for some donors at each locus, only the typed subset was used in association tests. Because the 87-base-pair reads could not distinguish some IMGT-functional V segments, including TRBV6-2 and TRBV6-3, those segments were excluded. V-gene and J-gene trimming of TCR beta chains was associated with a missense DCLRE1C variant in a later genetic analysis, and the association was replicated in an independent cohort. In vitro tests confirmed that a few of the cytomegalovirus-associated TCR beta chains recognize cytomegalovirus antigens.

Comments on this clone: Its antigen is currently not known. No base quality information exists; no much larger clone differs at one position.

V was cut back by 0 bases and J by 4 bases, leaving a gap of 10 bases between them. The CDR3 covers 14 residues, taking in both the cysteine and the phenylalanine. Only CDR3 DNA remains: 42 bases, in frame from the first base. Via the germline V gene (reference sequence), CDR1 is LNHNV and CDR2 YYDKDF. Libraries were constructed by the immunoSEQ multiplex PCR assay. The multiplex PCR relied on a mix of 60 forward primers for TCR Vbeta segments and 13 reverse primers for TCR Jbeta segments. The CDR3 region of rearranged TCR beta genes was amplified from genomic DNA by a multiplex PCR assay. The amplified TCR beta libraries were sequenced on the Illumina HiSeq System as 87-base-pair reads. The original methods were these. A later analysis counted about 80 million unique TCR beta chains across the 550 to 800 repertoires, and roughly 9.9 million of these chains were shared by at least two donors. A nearest-neighbor algorithm error-corrected the raw reads and collapsed the reads into unique sequences, merging closely related sequences to remove PCR and sequencing errors. To assign V, D and J gene segments, CDR3 sequences were aligned to IMGT reference sequences. For a sequence to be retained, at least a six-nucleotide match to both a V gene segment and a J gene segment was required. A rearrangement was called productive if the CDR3 had no stop codons and remained in frame with V and J, and every other rearrangement was called non-productive. CDR3 was defined according to IMGT convention as the region running from the second conserved V-encoded cysteine to the conserved J-encoded phenylalanine. The earlier analysis of fewer than 750 of the donors excluded sequences that lacked an unambiguous match to a single V gene segment. In an earlier analysis of more than 500 of the donors, a V segment was called functional when productive rearrangements were above 56.7%, and segregating when the standard deviation between donors exceeded 5%. To diagnose cytomegalovirus status from the catalog of TCR beta chain sequences, a statistical classification framework was built. In a later analysis, TCR nucleotide sequences were compared against IMGT/GENE-DB human TR gene sequences so that V and J genes could be assigned. Using the TCRdist pipeline, a later analysis assigned CDR3 sequences along with most-parsimonious VDJ recombination scenarios. In a later analysis, every TCR beta chain was defined by the combination of its CDR3 amino acid sequence and its V-gene family, and reads without a unique V-gene family were dropped. A later analysis removed roughly 590 highly shared, low-generation-probability nucleotide sequences to deal with suspected cross-contamination and a sequencing artifact. A later analysis calculated a clonal expansion index for each public chain from normalized within-repertoire ranks of inferred template counts. A later analysis computed generation probabilities with a VDJ recombination model fitted to out-of-frame rearrangements, and checked the results against IGoR. In a later analysis, TCR-TCR, TCR-HLA and TCR-CMV co-occurrence was scored with hypergeometric tests, and a repertoire-size bias correction was applied to TCR pairs. False discovery rates were estimated in a later analysis by permuting HLA or CMV assignments 20 times. In a later analysis, co-occurring TCRs were grouped with DBSCAN, and TCRdist sequence similarity was added when clustering was performed within HLA-allele-positive subsets. Repertoires with fewer than 30,000 or more than 120,000 public chains, plus five repertoires with anomalous nucleotide sharing, were excluded from co-occurrence clustering. The source is immuneACCESS, and TCRdb retained only in-frame sequences with V and J called. Part of the clones is not carried over; for the studies checked, unresolved V genes explain less than half of this, and the remainder is unexplained. Clone size and V and J calls were adopted from that table, with D and trimming inferred from the DNA. The sample includes fewer than 110,000 clones, with around 77% observed a single time. Roughly 3.9% of the sample lies in the top ten.

In total, roughly 670 healthy bone marrow donors made up the cohort. Cohort members were all nominally healthy when sampled, although unrecorded immune exposures were likely present. The donor was CMV seropositive and was included in the group of approximately 310 seropositive cohort members. A peripheral blood sample was provided by each donor, and peripheral blood mononuclear cells were used for TCR beta sequencing. Genomic DNA extraction from the blood cell samples was performed with the Qiagen DNeasy Blood Extraction Kit. This receptor was taken from a man in his fifties in good health and CMV-seropositive. The chain was built from TRBV15 and TRBJ2-7; the D gene identity is not certain. The sample comprised PBMCs. The DNA sequence is given as TGTGCCACCAGCAGAGAAGCTGCCGGTTACGAGCAGTACTTC. Translation gives CATSREAAGYEQYF.